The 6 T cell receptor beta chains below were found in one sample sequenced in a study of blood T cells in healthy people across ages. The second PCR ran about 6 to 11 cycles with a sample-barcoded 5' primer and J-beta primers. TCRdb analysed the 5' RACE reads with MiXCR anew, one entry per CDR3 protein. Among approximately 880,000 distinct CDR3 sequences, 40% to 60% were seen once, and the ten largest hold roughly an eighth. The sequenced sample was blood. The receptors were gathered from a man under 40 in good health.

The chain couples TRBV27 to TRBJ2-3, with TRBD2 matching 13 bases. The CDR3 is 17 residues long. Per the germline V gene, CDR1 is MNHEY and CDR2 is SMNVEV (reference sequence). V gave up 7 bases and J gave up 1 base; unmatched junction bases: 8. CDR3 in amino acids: CASTRLAGGLGTDTQYF. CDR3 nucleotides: TGTGCCAGCACAAGACTAGCGGGGGGCCTTGGCACAGATACGCAGTATTTT.

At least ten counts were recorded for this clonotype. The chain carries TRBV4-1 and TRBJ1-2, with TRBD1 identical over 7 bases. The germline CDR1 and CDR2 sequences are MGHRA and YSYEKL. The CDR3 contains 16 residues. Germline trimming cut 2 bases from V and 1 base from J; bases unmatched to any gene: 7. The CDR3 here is CASSQKRQGLNYGYTF. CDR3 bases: TGCGCCAGCAGCCAAAAGAGACAGGGACTTAACTATGGCTACACCTTC.

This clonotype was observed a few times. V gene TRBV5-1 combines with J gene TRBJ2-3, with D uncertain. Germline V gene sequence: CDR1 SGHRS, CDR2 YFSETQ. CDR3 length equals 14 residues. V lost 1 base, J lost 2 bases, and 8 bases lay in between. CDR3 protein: CASSLQDDTDTQYF. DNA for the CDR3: TGCGCCAGCAGCTTGCAAGACGACACAGATACGCAGTATTTT. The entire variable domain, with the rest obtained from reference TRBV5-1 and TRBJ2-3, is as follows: KAGVTQTPRYLIKTRGQQVTLSCSPISGHRSVSWYQQTPGQGLQFLFEYFSETQRNKGNFPGRFSGRQFSNSRSEMNVSTLELGDSALYLCASSLQDDTDTQYFGPGTRLTVL.

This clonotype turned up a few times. The CDR3 DNA follows: TGTGCCAGCAGCCAACACGGGACTAGAGGGCAAGATACGCAGTATTTT. Amino acids: CASSQHGTRGQDTQYF. The chain employs TRBV7-2 and TRBJ2-3; TRBD2 agrees at 8 bases. The CDR3 consists of 16 residues. With 5 bases clipped from V and 5 bases from J, the junction kept 12 bases outside the gene matches. Germline-derived CDR1 and CDR2 are SGHTA and FQGNSA.

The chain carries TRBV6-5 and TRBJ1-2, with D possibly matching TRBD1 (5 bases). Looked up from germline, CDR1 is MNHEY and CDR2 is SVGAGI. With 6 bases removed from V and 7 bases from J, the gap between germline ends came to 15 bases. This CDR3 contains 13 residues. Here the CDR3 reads CASSRDAAGGYTF. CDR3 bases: TGTGCCAGCAGCCGGGACGCCGCGGGTGGCTACACCTTC.

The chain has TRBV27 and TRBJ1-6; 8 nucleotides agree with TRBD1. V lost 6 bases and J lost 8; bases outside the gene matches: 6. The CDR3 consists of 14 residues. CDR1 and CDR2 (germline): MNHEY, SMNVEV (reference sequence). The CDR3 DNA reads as TGTGCCAGCAGGAGTACAGGGGGGCATTCACCCCTCCACTTT. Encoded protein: CASRSTGGHSPLHF.